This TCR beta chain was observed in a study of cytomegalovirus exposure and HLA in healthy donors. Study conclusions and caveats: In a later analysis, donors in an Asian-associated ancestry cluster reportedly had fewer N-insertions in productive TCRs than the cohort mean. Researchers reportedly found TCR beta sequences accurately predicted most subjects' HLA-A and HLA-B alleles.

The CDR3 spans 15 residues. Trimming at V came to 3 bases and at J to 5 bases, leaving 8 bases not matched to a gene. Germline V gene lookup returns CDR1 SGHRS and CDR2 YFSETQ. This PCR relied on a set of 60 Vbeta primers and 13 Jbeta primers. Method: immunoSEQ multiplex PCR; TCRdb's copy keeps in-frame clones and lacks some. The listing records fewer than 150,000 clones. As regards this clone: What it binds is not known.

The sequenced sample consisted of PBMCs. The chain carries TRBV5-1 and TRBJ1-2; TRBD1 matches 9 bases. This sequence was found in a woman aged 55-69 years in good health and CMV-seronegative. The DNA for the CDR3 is TGCGCCAGCAGCTCCGTTCCCGGGACAGGGTATGGCTACACCTTC. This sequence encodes CASSSVPGTGYGYTF.